A single sample is the source of the 3 T cell receptor beta chains below, sequenced in a study of T-cell memory formation after mild COVID-19. TCRdb used MiXCR to reprocess the 5' RACE reads, holding one entry per CDR3 protein. The sample records approximately 100,000 distinct CDR3 sequences, more than 20% being singletons. Sequencing was carried out using PBMCs or a T cell subset sorted from them (not recorded which). Receptors originate from a man aged 18-30 years who had mild COVID-19 (a few samples of this study predate the infection). Cell type and time point are not known.

This clonotype was found a few times. V gene TRBV7-2 combines with J gene TRBJ2-3, with 8 bases identical to TRBD2. The CDR3 has 17 amino acids. Germline trimming cut 2 bases from V and 4 bases from J; bases unmatched to any gene: 11. The germline V gene has CDR1 SGHTA and CDR2 FQGNSA. CDR3 DNA: TGTGCCAGCAGCTTAACCATCGGGGGGGCCCTATCAGATACGCAGTATTTT. This translates into CASSLTIGGALSDTQYF.

This clonotype appeared a few times. The gene calls are TRBV7-9 and TRBJ2-7, with a weak D call TRBD1 (6 bases). CDR1 and CDR2 from the germline V gene are SEHNR and FQNEAQ (reference sequence). The V end lost 1 base, the J end lost 9 bases, and 10 bases lay between the germline ends. The length of the CDR3 is 12 residues. The CDR3 spells CASSLVQGRQYF. Written as DNA, the CDR3 is TGTGCCAGCAGCTTAGTACAGGGTCGGCAGTACTTC.

The chain couples TRBV4-3 to TRBJ2-7; TRBD1 agrees at 7 bases. The CDR3 totals 14 residues. Losses at the gene ends were 1 base for V and 4 bases for J; bases not matched to a gene: 4. Germline V CDR1 and CDR2: LGHNA, YSLEER. This CDR3 reads CASSQGGGGYEQYF. CDR3 DNA: TGCGCCAGCAGCCAAGGAGGGGGCGGGTACGAGCAGTACTTC.